A selection of T cell receptor beta chains follows, all from one sample in a study of human T cells and chemical hapten exposure. TCRdb used MiXCR to reprocess the RACE reads, holding one entry per CDR3 protein. The table includes some 340,000 distinct CDR3 sequences, approximately 6.3% detected once. This material consisted of whole blood, taken in connection with sensitization to the hapten diphenylcyclopropenone (DPC). The receptors originated from a woman under 30 with alopecia areata. Some clones in this sample may be carry-over from other donors' samples. CDR3s include the opening cysteine and the closing phenylalanine or tryptophan. A D gene is named only where the DNA matches it firmly.

TRBV5-4	TRBD2	TRBJ2-3	CASSLGRTSGGDTQYF
TRBV7-3	TRBD2	TRBJ2-4	CATPPSGGIRRDIQYF
TRBV12-3/TRBV12-4	NA	TRBJ2-5	CASNNRAQETQYF
TRBV6-5	NA	TRBJ2-4	CASSQWGRLAKNIQYF
TRBV7-6	NA	TRBJ1-1	CASSSRGVQRTEAFF
TRBV7-2	NA	TRBJ1-2	CASSRRQGPDGYTF
TRBV4-3	NA	TRBJ2-5	CASSQESAHQGGGQETQYF
TRBV7-2	NA	TRBJ2-1	CASRPSFRDEQFF
TRBV4-1	NA	TRBJ2-3	CASDTPSSALGADTQYF
TRBV18	NA	TRBJ1-5	CASSPGGGMGNQPQHF
TRBV29-1	NA	TRBJ2-7	CSVSGGDWPYEQYF
TRBV28	TRBD2	TRBJ2-7	CASSLPPAGGGLSPYEQYF
TRBV12-3/TRBV12-4	TRBD2	TRBJ2-3	CASSSLTSADTQYF
TRBV6-1	NA	TRBJ1-5	CASTPAGTQNQPQHF
TRBV5-1	NA	TRBJ2-5	CASSLSIRSTQETQYF
TRBV3-1	NA	TRBJ2-5	CASSQEGASTQYF
TRBV6-6	NA	TRBJ1-1	CASSYGGGPEAFF
TRBV5-6	NA	TRBJ2-3	CASTPGRSTDTQYF